Following are 16 T cell receptor beta chains from one sample sequenced in a study of control samples from healthy donors and cancer patients. Clones were sequenced by immunoSEQ multiplex PCR, and TCRdb holds only the in-frame ones, with some missing. This repertoire shows 60,000 to 70,000 clones, more than 80% found once; its top ten account for about 3%. Sequencing was performed on PBMCs. The origin of the receptors is a woman in her forties or fifties with lung cancer.

The chain has TRBV30 and TRBJ2-3; D gene uncertain. The CDR3 length is 13 residues. V lost 5 bases and J 1 base, leaving 10 bases between the germline ends. Germline values: CDR1 GTSNPN, CDR2 SVGIG (reference sequence). The CDR3 here is CAWAGGGTDTQYF. In DNA form, the CDR3 reads TGTGCCTGGGCCGGTGGGGGCACAGATACGCAGTATTTT.

The chain is built from TRBV7-7 and TRBJ2-3; 8 bases are shared with TRBD1. The CDR3 runs to 16 residues. Germline CDR1 is SSHAT and CDR2 is FNYEAQ (reference sequence). V was pared by 6 bases and J by 5 bases, with 13 bases of the junction left unmatched. CDR3 in amino acids: CASSYRRTGNGDTQYF. CDR3 nucleotides: TGTGCCAGCAGTTACCGTCGGACAGGGAATGGAGATACGCAGTATTTT.

The chain carries TRBV10-3 and TRBJ2-5; TRBD2 matches 11 bases. The germline gives CDR1 ENHRY, CDR2 SYGVKD. The V segment lost 5 bases and the J segment 5 bases; nucleotides outside the gene matches: 13. This CDR3 spans 17 amino acids. CDR3 DNA: TGTGCCATCAGTCCAATCAGGACTAGCGGGTCGTGGGAGACCCAGTACTTC. Its protein is CAISPIRTSGSWETQYF.

The V gene is TRBV7-2, the J gene TRBJ2-6; D gene uncertain. Trimming took 5 bases from V and 0 from J, leaving 8 bases between them. This CDR3 has 15 residues. CDR1 SGHTA and CDR2 FQGNSA come from the germline V gene. This chain's CDR3 is CASSPQISGANVLTF. CDR3 nucleotide sequence: TGTGCCAGCAGCCCGCAGATCTCTGGGGCCAACGTCCTGACTTTC.

This clone showed up just once. The V gene is TRBV4-3, the J gene TRBJ1-2, with D perhaps TRBD1 (6 bases). Germline V gene sequence: CDR1 LGHNA, CDR2 YSLEER. The CDR3 consists of 15 residues. Trimming took 3 bases from V and 4 from J, leaving 15 bases between them. DNA of the CDR3: TGCGCCAGCAGCCAGTCGTCAGGGGCCCCCTATGGCTACACCTTC. Its translation is CASSQSSGAPYGYTF.

In its sample, this clone was seen once. The chain couples TRBV27 to TRBJ2-3; 8 bases agree with TRBD1. V lost 7 bases to trimming and J lost 2 bases; unmatched junction nucleotides: 5. The length of the CDR3 is 14 residues. Per germline, CDR1 MNHEY and CDR2 SMNVEV (reference sequence). In nucleotides, the CDR3 is TGTGCCAGCACTACAGGGGGTGCCACAGATACGCAGTATTTT. It codes for CASTTGGATDTQYF.

This clone is a singleton in its sample. The CDR3 DNA sequence: TGTGCCAGCAGCTTGTTAGCGGGGACCAGTAACACCGGGGAGCTGTTTTTT. Translated: CASSLLAGTSNTGELFF. The chain recombines TRBV7-3 with TRBJ2-2; TRBD2 matches at 8 bases. Germline values: CDR1 SGHTA, CDR2 FQGTGA. CDR3 length equals 17 residues. Trimming cost V 3 bases and J 2 bases; bases outside gene matches: 8.

This chain joins TRBV5-6 and TRBJ2-5, with 7 positions matching TRBD2. The V gene's germline CDR1 is SGHDT and CDR2 YYEEEE. There are 15 residues in the CDR3. Trimming took 1 base from V and 1 from J; bases not matched to a gene: 4. In DNA form, the CDR3 reads TGTGCCAGCAGCTTGCAGTCGGGGGGCCAAGAGACCCAGTACTTC. As protein: CASSLQSGGQETQYF.

The V call is TRBV7-2, the J call TRBJ2-3, with 7 bases identical to TRBD2. V lost 3 bases and J lost 3; bases outside the gene matches: 3. CDR1 is SGHTA, CDR2 FQGNSA, per germline. The CDR3 runs 14 residues. The CDR3 nucleotides read TGTGCCAGCAGCTTCGGCGGGGGAACAGATACGCAGTATTTT. Translation gives CASSFGGGTDTQYF.

The chain employs TRBV2 and TRBJ2-7, with TRBD1 matching over 9 bases. The CDR3 is 15 amino acids. Germline CDR1 reads SNHLY; CDR2 reads FYNNEI. V was clipped by 6 bases and J by 0 bases; unmatched bases: 6. CDR3 nucleotides: TGTGCCAGCAGCAAACAGGGGGCTTACTCCTACGAGCAGTACTTC. Encoded protein: CASSKQGAYSYEQYF.

The chain has TRBV2 and TRBJ1-2; 8 bases are shared with TRBD1. This CDR3 region has 14 residues. V lost 7 bases, J lost 4 bases, and 8 bases stayed unmatched. CDR1 and CDR2 from the germline V gene are SNHLY and FYNNEI. CDR3 region: CASTSDRASYGYTF. The CDR3 bases are TGTGCCAGCACCTCGGACAGGGCGAGCTATGGCTACACCTTC.

V gene TRBV27 combines with J gene TRBJ1-1; D unresolved. Germline V gives CDR1 MNHEY, CDR2 SMNVEV (reference sequence). V was pared by 6 bases and J by 1 base, with 9 bases between. The CDR3 covers 13 residues. CDR3 amino acids: CASRGGWNTEAFF. CDR3 DNA: TGTGCCAGCAGAGGAGGATGGAACACTGAAGCTTTCTTT.

This clone has only one observation. The chain carries TRBV7-2 and TRBJ1-2; D is unresolved. Trimming took off 7 bases at V and 4 bases at J, with 19 bases between the two ends. Germline assignment: CDR1 SGHTA and CDR2 FQGNSA. This CDR3 comprises 15 residues. The CDR3 region is CASNHEGYGFYGYTF. The DNA of the CDR3 is TGTGCCAGCAACCATGAGGGTTATGGATTCTATGGCTACACCTTC.

This chain links TRBV25-1 with TRBJ1-5; D perhaps matches TRBD1 (6 bases). Deletions cut 6 bases from V and 3 bases from J, with 12 bases between. Germline-derived CDR1 and CDR2 are MGHDK and SYGVNS. This CDR3 spans 14 amino acids. The DNA for the CDR3 is TGTGCCAGCAGCCCTACAGGGTCCAATCAGCCCCAGCATTTT. Its protein product is CASSPTGSNQPQHF. Full variable domain (rest looked up from reference TRBV25-1 and TRBJ1-5): EADIYQTPRYLVIGTGKKITLECSQTMGHDKMYWYQQDPGMELHLIHYSYGVNSTEKGDLSSESTVSRIRTEHFPLTLESARPSHTSQYLCASSPTGSNQPQHFGDGTRLSIL.

The rearrangement links TRBV27 to TRBJ2-1; the match to TRBD2 covers 13 bases. The length of the CDR3 is 16 residues. Trimming took 6 bases from V and 2 from J; bases not matched to a gene: 4. CDR1 and CDR2 (germline): MNHEY, SMNVEV (reference sequence). This CDR3 is CASRIGLAGAYNEQFF. CDR3 DNA: TGTGCCAGCAGAATTGGACTAGCGGGGGCCTACAATGAGCAGTTCTTC.

V and J are TRBV12-5 and TRBJ1-1; D is unresolved. Germline V gene data show CDR1 as LGHNT and CDR2 as FRNRAP. The V gene lost 3 bases and the J gene lost 2 bases, with 7 bases spanning the gap. The CDR3 totals 13 residues. CDR3 bases: TGTGCTAGTGGTTTAGGCTACAACACTGAAGCTTTCTTT. Encoded protein: CASGLGYNTEAFF.